Below, 10 T cell receptor beta chains from the same sample are listed, as sequenced in a study of T cell repertoires in ileal Crohn's disease. Here immunoSEQ multiplex PCR was the method, and the copy in TCRdb shows in-frame clones only, minus some. The sample lists approximately 13,000 clones, 78% occurring once. Regarding time point: neoterminal ileum biopsy at postoperative endoscopy, about 6 months after surgery. Sequenced input: ileal tissue. Receptor source: an adult with Crohn's disease.

Concerning this clone itself: Other DNA sequences in the same sample also yield this CDR3. The chain links TRBV6-5 to TRBJ1-1; tentative D call: TRBD1 (6 bases). Trimming took off 6 bases at V and 4 bases at J, with 9 bases between the two ends. The length of the CDR3 is 12 residues. The germline V gene encodes CDR1 MNHEY and CDR2 SVGAGI. In nucleotides, the CDR3 is TGTGCCAGCAGGCAGGGGCTCACTGAAGCTTTCTTT. It codes for CASRQGLTEAFF.

The chain joins TRBV9 to TRBJ1-2; D gene uncertain. Germline V lookup: CDR1 SGDLS, CDR2 YYNGEE. The CDR3 runs 15 residues. The germline V and J ends were trimmed by 2 bases and 7 bases, with 18 bases remaining between them. CDR3 residues: CASSVSNAAGSGYTF. The CDR3 nucleotides are TGTGCCAGCAGCGTCTCTAACGCGGCGGGCTCTGGCTACACCTTC.

This clone was found once. The rearrangement joins TRBV11-1 to TRBJ2-1, with D possibly TRBD2 on 5 matching bases. Trimming shortened V by 5 bases and J by 5 bases, and 16 bases separated the two germline ends. Germline CDR1 is SGHAT and CDR2 is FQDESV (reference sequence). This CDR3 region has 15 residues. The CDR3 sequence: CASSERERLNNEQFF. CDR3 nucleotides: TGTGCCAGCAGCGAAAGGGAGCGATTGAACAATGAGCAGTTCTTC.

The J gene is TRBJ2-7, the V gene TRBV9, with D unresolved. Germline-derived CDR1 and CDR2 are SGDLS and YYNGEE. The CDR3 loop spans 14 amino acids. Trimming took 3 bases from V and 0 from J, leaving 10 bases between them. The DNA of the CDR3 is TGTGCCAGCAGCGCTATTGGTAGCTCCTACGAGCAGTACTTC. The encoded protein is CASSAIGSSYEQYF.

The J gene is TRBJ2-7, the V gene TRBV5-5; D is perhaps TRBD1 (6 bases). V gave up 5 bases and J gave up 3 bases, with 15 bases separating them. This CDR3 is 14 amino acids long. Per germline, CDR1 SGHKS and CDR2 YYEKEE (reference sequence). CDR3 coding DNA: TGTGCCAGCAGACCTCACAGGGATGGCTACGAGCAGTACTTC. This gives the protein CASRPHRDGYEQYF.

V and J are TRBV19 and TRBJ2-1, with 13 bases identical to TRBD2. The CDR3 is 15 residues long. The germline CDR1 and CDR2 sequences are LNHDA and SQIVND (reference sequence). V shed 5 bases, J shed 9 bases, and the junction held 7 bases outside the gene matches. The CDR3 loop reads CASSSGLAGAVEQFF. In DNA, the CDR3 is TGTGCCAGTAGTTCTGGACTAGCGGGAGCCGTTGAGCAGTTCTTC.

This clone was detected once. This chain connects TRBV14 to TRBJ2-5; 10 nucleotides line up with TRBD2. This CDR3 spans 15 amino acids. The germline V gene encodes CDR1 SGHDN and CDR2 FVKESK. The J segment lost 5 bases and the V segment lost 3 bases, leaving 6 bases of the junction unmatched. CDR3 bases: TGTGCCAGCAGCCATCTAGCGGGGGCGAGGGAGACCCAGTACTTC. It encodes CASSHLAGARETQYF.

V and J are TRBV9 and TRBJ2-5, with 11 bases aligning to TRBD2. CDR1 and CDR2 from the germline V gene are SGDLS and YYNGEE. The CDR3 is 16 residues long. Trimming at V came to 4 bases and at J to 7 bases, leaving 12 bases not matched to a gene. CDR3 protein: CASSPVVAGGMGTQYF. The CDR3 region has the DNA TGTGCCAGCAGCCCCGTGGTAGCGGGAGGGATGGGGACCCAGTACTTC.

The chain carries TRBV7-7 and TRBJ2-1; tentatively, D is TRBD2 (6 bases). Germline V gives CDR1 SSHAT, CDR2 FNYEAQ (reference sequence). The ends were cut back, 2 bases at V and 4 bases at J, with 9 bases in the middle. The CDR3 loop spans 14 amino acids. The CDR3 nucleotides are TGTGCCAGCAGCTTACGGGACTCATACAATGAGCAGTTCTTC. Residues: CASSLRDSYNEQFF.

This chain uses TRBV29-1 with TRBJ1-1; tentative D call: TRBD1 (5 bases). The CDR3 totals 14 residues. CDR1 is SQVTM, CDR2 ANQGSEA, per germline. Trimming removed 3 bases from V and 5 bases from J, with 16 bases in between. CDR3 loop: CSVEPQGLGTEAFF. The DNA of the CDR3 is TGCAGCGTTGAGCCGCAGGGATTAGGAACTGAAGCTTTCTTT.